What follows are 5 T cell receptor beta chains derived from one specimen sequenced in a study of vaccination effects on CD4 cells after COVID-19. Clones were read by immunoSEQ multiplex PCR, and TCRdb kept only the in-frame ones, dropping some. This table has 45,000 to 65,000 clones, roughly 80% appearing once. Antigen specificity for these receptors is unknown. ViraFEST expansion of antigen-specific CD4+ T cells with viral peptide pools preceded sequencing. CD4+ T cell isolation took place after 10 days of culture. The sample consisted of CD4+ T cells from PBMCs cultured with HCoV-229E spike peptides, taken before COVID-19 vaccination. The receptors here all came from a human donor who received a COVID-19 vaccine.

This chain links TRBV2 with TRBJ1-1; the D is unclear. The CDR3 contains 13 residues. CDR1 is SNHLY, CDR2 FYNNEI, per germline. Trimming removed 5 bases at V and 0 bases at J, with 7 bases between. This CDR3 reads CASSSVMNTEAFF. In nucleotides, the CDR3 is TGTGCCAGCAGTTCCGTTATGAACACTGAAGCTTTCTTT. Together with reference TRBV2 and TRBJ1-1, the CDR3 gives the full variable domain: EPEVTQTPSHQVTQMGQEVILRCVPISNHLYFYWYRQILGQKVEFLVSFYNNEISEKSEIFDDQFSVERPDGSNFTLKIRSTKLEDSAMYFCASSSVMNTEAFFGQGTRLTVV.

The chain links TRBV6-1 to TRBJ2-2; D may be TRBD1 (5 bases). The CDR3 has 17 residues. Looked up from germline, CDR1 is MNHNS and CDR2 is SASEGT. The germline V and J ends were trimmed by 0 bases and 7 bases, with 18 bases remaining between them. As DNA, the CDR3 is TGTGCCAGCAGTGAAGCTTATCTTCGGCAGGGCCACGGGGAGCTGTTTTTT. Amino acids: CASSEAYLRQGHGELFF.

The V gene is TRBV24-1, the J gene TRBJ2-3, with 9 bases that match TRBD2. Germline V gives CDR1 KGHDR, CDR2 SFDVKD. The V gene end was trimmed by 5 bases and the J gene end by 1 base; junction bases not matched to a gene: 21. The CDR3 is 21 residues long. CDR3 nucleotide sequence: TGTGCCACCAGTGGCCAACCGTCAGGGGAGGGGGCTAGCGGGGGCACAGATACGCAGTATTTT. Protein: CATSGQPSGEGASGGTDTQYF.

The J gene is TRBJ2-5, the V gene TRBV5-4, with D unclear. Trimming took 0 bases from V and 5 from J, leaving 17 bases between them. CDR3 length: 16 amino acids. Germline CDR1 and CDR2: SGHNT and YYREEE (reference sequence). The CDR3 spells CASSLGSQLGVETQYF. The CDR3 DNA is TGTGCCAGCAGCTTGGGGTCTCAGTTAGGCGTGGAGACCCAGTACTTC.

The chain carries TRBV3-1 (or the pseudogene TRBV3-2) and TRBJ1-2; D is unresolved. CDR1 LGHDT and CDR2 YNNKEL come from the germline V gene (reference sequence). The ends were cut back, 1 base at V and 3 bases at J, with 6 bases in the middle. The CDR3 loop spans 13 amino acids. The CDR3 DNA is TGTGCCAGCAGCCAAGGGCAGTACTATGGCTACACCTTC. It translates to CASSQGQYYGYTF.